The 19 T cell receptor beta chains reported below all come from one sample, sequenced in a study of T cells in Graves' hyperthyroidism and ophthalmopathy. Researchers amplified the TCR beta CDR3 regions from RNA transcripts. The HTBI primer set was used in a first-round RT-PCR of the TCR CDR3. In TCRdb, the multiplex PCR reads were re-called with MiXCR into one record per CDR3 protein. Of 300,000 to 350,000 distinct CDR3 sequences detected, under 25% appear once; the ten largest clones hold 50% to 65%. Sequenced: blood. All receptors come from a woman in her fifties or sixties with Graves' hyperthyroidism.

This clonotype has ten or more counts. The J gene is TRBJ1-4, the V gene TRBV27; 11 bases line up with TRBD1. This CDR3 region has 16 residues. V dropped 7 bases and J dropped 7; count of bases not matched to a gene: 11. Germline V gene sequence: CDR1 MNHEY, CDR2 SMNVEV (reference sequence). The CDR3 nucleotides read TGTGCCAGCAAAATATCTCCGGGACAGGGGGTTGAAAAACTGTTTTTT. Translation: CASKISPGQGVEKLFF.

This clonotype occurred many times. The chain combines TRBV30 with TRBJ2-1, with D uncertain. There are 14 residues in the CDR3. CDR1 and CDR2 (germline): GTSNPN, SVGIG (reference sequence). Trimming took off 2 bases at V and 3 bases at J, with 11 bases between the two ends. The CDR3 is CAWSFGSDYNEQFF. In DNA form, the CDR3 reads TGTGCCTGGAGTTTCGGTTCCGACTACAATGAGCAGTTCTTC.

At least ten counts were recorded for this clonotype. V is TRBV6-5 and J is TRBJ1-6; perhaps TRBD1 as D (5 bases). V gave up 2 bases and J gave up 0 bases, with 8 bases separating them. Germline assignment: CDR1 MNHEY and CDR2 SVGAGI. The CDR3 is made up of 16 amino acids. DNA of the CDR3: TGTGCCAGCAGTTACGGCGGGGGCTCCTATAATTCACCCCTCCACTTT. Translated, it gives CASSYGGGSYNSPLHF.

The gene calls are TRBV11-2 and TRBJ2-1, with D perhaps TRBD2 (7 bases). In germline, CDR1 is SGHAT, CDR2 FQNNGV. The CDR3 is 16 amino acids. The V end lost 2 bases, the J end lost 1 base, and 12 bases lay between the germline ends. The CDR3 DNA reads as TGTGCCAGCAGCTTATCCGGGGGGCTTTCCTACAATGAGCAGTTCTTC. Its protein is CASSLSGGLSYNEQFF.

This clonotype was seen at least ten times. CDR3 region: CSVEAPKGLDGYTF. The CDR3 coding sequence is TGCAGCGTTGAAGCCCCGAAGGGATTGGATGGCTACACCTTC. This chain uses TRBV29-1 with TRBJ1-2; no definite D call. Trimming took 1 base from V and 6 from J, leaving 15 bases between them. This CDR3 region has 14 residues. The germline V gene has CDR1 SQVTM and CDR2 ANQGSEA.

This clonotype appeared many times. This rearrangement joins TRBV6-1 to TRBJ1-5; D not certain. This CDR3 contains 15 residues. V was pared by 10 bases and J by 0 bases, with 16 bases between. The germline V gene encodes CDR1 MNHNS and CDR2 SASEGT. The CDR3 here is CATSTGGVSNQPQHF. The CDR3 region has the DNA TGTGCCACCTCCACGGGAGGCGTTAGCAATCAGCCCCAGCATTTT.

This clonotype was counted ten times or more. The junction departs from the called germline gene at one end, perhaps through a read error. The chain links TRBV5-1 to TRBJ2-1, with 13 bases aligning to TRBD2. The CDR3 contains 16 residues. CDR1 and CDR2 from the germline V gene are SGHRS and YFSETQ. In DNA form, the CDR3 reads TGCGCCAGCAGCTCCTCACTAGCGGGGGGGCCCAATGAGCAGTCCTTC. Residues: CASSSSLAGGPNEQSF.

Ten or more counts support this clonotype. V gene TRBV6-2 or TRBV6-3 combines with J gene TRBJ2-1, with 14 bases aligning to TRBD2. After removal of 7 bases from V and 7 bases from J, the junction contained 6 bases not matched to a gene. This CDR3 comprises 15 residues. Germline CDR1 and CDR2: MNHEY and SVGEGT. The CDR3 loop reads CASIPTSGRANEQFF. The CDR3 bases are TGTGCCAGCATCCCGACTAGCGGGAGGGCAAATGAGCAGTTCTTC.

This clonotype was seen ten or more times. The chain combines TRBV20-1 with TRBJ1-1; TRBD1 agrees at 10 bases. There are 13 residues in the CDR3. V gave up 6 bases and J gave up 4 bases; unmatched junction bases: 5. Germline CDR1 is DFQATT and CDR2 is SNEGSKA (reference sequence). The CDR3 bases are TGCAGTGCATCGACAGGGGGCTTCACTGAAGCTTTCTTT. Residues: CSASTGGFTEAFF.

For this clonotype: Since a much larger clone is just one base distant, this may be a read error. The chain combines TRBV12-3 or TRBV12-4 with TRBJ2-5, with a tentative D call TRBD1 (6 bases). The CDR3 runs 15 residues. This CDR3 is CGSSPTYRDKETQYF. The DNA for the CDR3 is TGTGGCAGCAGTCCAACCTACCGGGACAAGGAGACCCAGTACTTC.

This clonotype was seen only a few times. The V call is TRBV7-9, the J call TRBJ2-3; 8 positions match TRBD2. The CDR3 spans 17 residues. V gave up 5 bases and J gave up 2 bases; unmatched junction bases: 12. From germline, CDR1 is SEHNR and CDR2 FQNEAQ (reference sequence). This CDR3 reads CASSRDLAGGPTDTQYF. The CDR3 region has the DNA TGTGCCAGCAGCCGAGATTTGGCGGGAGGCCCCACAGATACGCAGTATTTT.

This chain links TRBV2 with TRBJ1-2; D is unclear. In germline, CDR1 is SNHLY, CDR2 FYNNEI. V lost 5 bases and J lost 1, with 11 bases in between. This CDR3 contains 14 residues. CDR3 DNA: TGTGCCAGCAGTTTAGACAAGAGTAACTATGGCTACACCTTC. It codes for CASSLDKSNYGYTF.

There are many counts of this clonotype. V and J are TRBV7-2 and TRBJ2-5, with 7 nucleotides matching TRBD2. Trimming removed 0 bases from V and 5 bases from J; junction bases left unmatched: 6. The CDR3 is made up of 15 amino acids. Germline V gives CDR1 SGHTA, CDR2 FQGNSA. The CDR3 DNA sequence: TGTGCCAGCAGCTTAGCTGCGGGAGCGGCGGAGACCCAGTACTTC. This codes for CASSLAAGAAETQYF.

This clonotype occurred many times. The V gene is TRBV27, the J gene TRBJ2-1; a weak D match, TRBD2 (6 bases). The CDR3 has 17 residues. Germline-derived CDR1 and CDR2 are MNHEY and SMNVEV (reference sequence). In DNA form, the CDR3 reads TGTGCTCCTCCGTGCCTCGGGCGGGGCCGTTTCCGAAATGAGCAGTTCTTC. This gives the protein CAPPCLGRGRFRNEQFF.

This clonotype has a count of ten or more. The V gene is TRBV30, the J gene TRBJ1-1, with D perhaps TRBD1 (5 bases). The CDR3 contains 14 residues. In germline, CDR1 is GTSNPN, CDR2 SVGIG (reference sequence). The V gene lost 2 bases and the J gene lost 1 base, with 11 bases spanning the gap. The CDR3 loop is CAWSRWGENTEAFF. DNA of the CDR3: TGTGCCTGGAGTCGGTGGGGGGAGAACACTGAAGCTTTCTTT.

This clonotype appeared many times. V gene TRBV7-9 combines with J gene TRBJ2-4; either TRBD1 or TRBD2 may fit D (5 bases each). Per the germline V gene, CDR1 is SEHNR and CDR2 is FQNEAQ (reference sequence). The CDR3 runs to 15 residues. Trimming removed 1 base at V and 0 bases at J, with 7 bases between. The CDR3 here is CASSLGGLAKNIQYF. DNA of the CDR3: TGTGCCAGCAGCTTAGGGGGGTTAGCCAAAAACATTCAGTACTTC.

The gene calls are TRBV18 and TRBJ2-7, with D maybe TRBD2 (8 bases). CDR3 size: 17 residues. The germline V gene encodes CDR1 KGHSH and CDR2 LQKENI. V lost 3 bases and J lost 3, with 21 bases in between. In DNA form, the CDR3 reads TGTGCCAGCTCACCCAGACAGGGCTTCGCGGGAGGCTACGAGCAGTACTTC. Protein product: CASSPRQGFAGGYEQYF.

This clonotype occurred a few times. A much larger clonotype is one base distant, so this may be a read error. The chain employs TRBV28 and TRBJ1-1, with D maybe TRBD1 (6 bases). The CDR3 has 13 amino acids. Germline V CDR1 and CDR2: MDHEN, SYDVKM. The CDR3: CASCGQMNAEAFF. CDR3 in DNA: TGTGCCAGCTGCGGACAGATGAACGCTGAAGCTTTCTTT.

This chain links TRBV9 with TRBJ2-6, with TRBD1 identical over 11 bases. CDR3 length equals 18 residues. The germline V gene encodes CDR1 SGDLS and CDR2 YYNGEE. The V and J ends lost 3 bases and 2 bases, in that order; junction bases with no gene match: 7. CDR3 loop: CASSARTGGLAGANVLTF. The DNA of the CDR3 is TGTGCCAGCAGCGCCAGGACAGGGGGCCTCGCTGGGGCCAACGTCCTGACTTTC. The full variable domain, rest sourced from reference TRBV9 and TRBJ2-6, is DSGVTQTPKHLITATGQRVTLRCSPRSGDLSVYWYQQSLDQGLQFLIQYYNGEERAKGNILERFSAQQFPDLHSELNLSSLELGDSALYFCASSARTGGLAGANVLTFGAGSRLTVL.